One and the same sample provided the 15 T cell receptor beta chains below, sequenced in a study of blood T cell dynamics during melanoma immunotherapy. Indicated time point: week 3, after first cycle of checkpoint inhibitor. Assay: immunoSEQ multiplex PCR; the TCRdb copy retains only in-frame clones and omits some. This sample has roughly 10,000 clones; over 85% occur once, and the top ten carry less than 25%. Sequencing was performed on blood, taken from a patient treated with checkpoint blockade. Receptor source: a human donor with melanoma.

This clone was counted a single time. The chain recombines TRBV7-2 with TRBJ1-5, with a possible D match to TRBD1 (5 bases). Per germline, CDR1 SGHTA and CDR2 FQGNSA. Trimming pared 5 bases from V and 3 bases from J, leaving 8 bases between. The length of the CDR3 is 13 residues. The CDR3 loop reads CASSRDSNQPQHF. The CDR3 DNA sequence: TGTGCCAGCAGCCGGGACTCCAATCAGCCCCAGCATTTT.

This chain links TRBV6-5 with TRBJ2-1, with D perhaps TRBD1 (5 bases). The CDR3 extends over 14 amino acids. Germline lookup yields CDR1 MNHEY and CDR2 SVGAGI. Trimming removed 6 bases at V and 4 bases at J, with 13 bases between. CDR3 coding DNA: TGTGCCAGCAGCCTCCTAGGGGCGTACAATGAGCAGTTCTTC. Encoded protein: CASSLLGAYNEQFF.

This clone occurred a few times. The V gene is TRBV2, the J gene TRBJ1-4; tentatively, D is TRBD1 (5 bases). Between the trimmed V and J ends, which lost 8 bases and 6 bases, there was a span of 22 bases. The CDR3 spans 16 residues. CDR1 is SNHLY, CDR2 FYNNEI, per germline. The CDR3 DNA reads as TGTGCCAGCCGAGAAACCCCCGGGGGGGAGCATGAAAAACTGTTTTTT. This codes for CASRETPGGEHEKLFF.

The chain uses TRBV6-5 and TRBJ2-5; D not certain. The J call may be wrong; the DNA end is better matched by TRBJ2-7. CDR3 size: 13 residues. Germline CDR1 is MNHEY and CDR2 is SVGAGI. CDR3 loop: CASSYSSRYEQYF. The CDR3, as DNA: TGTGCCAGCAGTTACTCGAGTAGGTACGAGCAGTACTTC.

The chain links TRBV11-2 to TRBJ2-7, with 10 bases fitting TRBD1. The germline V gene has CDR1 SGHAT and CDR2 FQNNGV. This CDR3 has 14 amino acids. J lost 2 bases, V lost 5 bases, and 3 bases had no gene match. CDR3 DNA: TGTGCCAGCAGCGGGGGACAGGGGCCCTACGAGCAGTACTTC. Translated, it gives CASSGGQGPYEQYF.

The V and J genes are TRBV10-1 and TRBJ2-7; D perhaps matches TRBD1 (6 bases). Germline CDR1 reads WNHNN; CDR2 reads SYGVQD (reference sequence). The CDR3 is 19 amino acids. V was clipped by 4 bases and J by 3 bases, with 28 bases between them. In DNA, the CDR3 is TGCGCCAGCAGTGGGGCGACAGGACGGGGACCCTCCGGGGACTACGAGCAGTACTTC. Amino acids: CASSGATGRGPSGDYEQYF.

This chain joins TRBV5-5 and TRBJ2-7; TRBD2 aligns across 14 bases. The germline V gene has CDR1 SGHKS and CDR2 YYEKEE (reference sequence). V trimming: 4 bases; J trimming: 3 bases; junction bases outside the gene matches: 12. The CDR3 totals 18 residues. In DNA, the CDR3 is TGTGCCAGCAGCACCGCCGGACTAGCGGGAGGTCGGGACTACGAGCAGTACTTC. This gives the protein CASSTAGLAGGRDYEQYF.

This clone was detected only once. CDR3 protein: CASSRNTGELFF. The DNA of the CDR3 is TGTGCCAGCAGCCGGAACACCGGGGAGCTGTTTTTT. The chain uses TRBV5-6 and TRBJ2-2; the D is unclear. Trimming shortened V by 4 bases and J by 1 base, and 2 bases separated the two germline ends. Germline V gene data show CDR1 as SGHDT and CDR2 as YYEEEE. This CDR3 contains 12 residues.

The rearrangement joins TRBV7-2 to TRBJ2-7, with D possibly being TRBD1 (6 bases). Germline V lookup: CDR1 SGHTA, CDR2 FQGNSA. CDR3 length: 14 residues. The V and J ends lost 5 bases and 2 bases respectively, with 13 bases between them. The CDR3 nucleotides read TGTGCCAGCAGCCTCAGGGGCCCCGCCTACGAGCAGTACTTC. It yields the protein CASSLRGPAYEQYF.

This clone was recorded only once. The chain links TRBV7-9 to TRBJ2-3, with 8 nucleotides matching TRBD1. This CDR3 has 13 residues. V dropped 8 bases and J dropped 6; count of bases not matched to a gene: 7. CDR1 is SEHNR, CDR2 FQNEAQ, per germline (reference sequence). Here the CDR3 DNA reads TGTGCCAGCTCCGGGACAGGAGGCGATACGCAGTATTTT. Amino acids: CASSGTGGDTQYF.

This clone is termed hyperexpanded. This rearrangement joins TRBV7-3 to TRBJ2-1; D gene ambiguous. Germline-derived CDR1 and CDR2 are SGHTA and FQGTGA. V lost 2 bases to trimming and J lost 9 bases, with 14 bases between them. The CDR3 totals 14 residues. Here the CDR3 DNA reads TGTGCCAGCAGCTTAGTCGTCTCCCACGGTGAGCAGTTCTTC. Its protein product is CASSLVVSHGEQFF.

V and J are TRBV10-3 and TRBJ2-5, with 7 bases fitting TRBD1. Trimming took 10 bases from V and 2 from J; bases not matched to a gene: 4. Germline-derived CDR1 and CDR2 are ENHRY and SYGVKD. The CDR3 totals 12 residues. The CDR3 reads CATRGQQETQYF. The CDR3 DNA sequence: TGTGCCACCAGGGGACAGCAAGAGACCCAGTACTTC.

The V call is TRBV2, the J call TRBJ2-3; 9 positions match TRBD2. V lost 7 bases to trimming and J lost 1 base; unmatched junction nucleotides: 3. The CDR3 is 14 amino acids. Per the germline V gene, CDR1 is SNHLY and CDR2 is FYNNEI. The CDR3 region is CASTRTSGTDTQYF. CDR3 DNA: TGTGCCAGCACCCGGACTAGCGGCACAGATACGCAGTATTTT. The variable domain in full, with the rest retrieved from reference TRBV2 and TRBJ2-3, is EPEVTQTPSHQVTQMGQEVILRCVPISNHLYFYWYRQILGQKVEFLVSFYNNEISEKSEIFDDQFSVERPDGSNFTLKIRSTKLEDSAMYFCASTRTSGTDTQYFGPGTRLTVL.

V usage is TRBV14 and J usage is TRBJ2-2; no clear D gene. There are 12 residues in the CDR3. Germline lookup yields CDR1 SGHDN and CDR2 FVKESK. Trimming pared 6 bases from V and 4 bases from J, leaving 6 bases between. The CDR3 spells CASSLRTGELFF. As DNA, the CDR3 is TGTGCCAGCAGTCTGCGCACCGGGGAGCTGTTTTTT. The complete variable domain, with remaining parts taken from reference TRBV14 and TRBJ2-2, reads EAGVTQFPSHSVIEKGQTVTLRCDPISGHDNLYWYRRVMGKEIKFLLHFVKESKQDESGMPNNRFLAERTGGTYSTLKVQPAELEDSGVYFCASSLRTGELFFGEGSRLTVL.

This clone was observed once. The J gene is TRBJ1-3, the V gene TRBV6-1; D unclear. This CDR3 contains 15 residues. V was clipped by 7 bases and J by 7 bases, with 20 bases between them. Germline assignment: CDR1 MNHNS and CDR2 SASEGT. CDR3 coding DNA: TGTGCCAGCATAGTGTCCGCGGGGTTCGGTAACACCATATATTTT. Protein product: CASIVSAGFGNTIYF.